This T cell receptor (beta chain) was observed in a study of blood T cell repertoires in COVID-19. In the study overall: Acute-phase and convalescent COVID-19 samples originated in the United States, Italy and Spain. PBMCs, B-cell-depleted T cells, or T cells were the source of the cDNA or gDNA that made up the material.

Authors' methods: Amplification of reference gene primers provided the estimated nucleated cell counts. Measured with immunoSEQ multiplex PCR; TCRdb has only the in-frame clones, and not every one. D and trimming were read from the DNA, whereas the V and J calls and clone size are those reported in that table. Altogether tens of thousands of clones are present, about 88% being singletons, with the ten largest covering approximately 4.7%. This CDR3 region has 15 residues. V dropped 5 bases and J dropped 9; count of bases not matched to a gene: 13. The germline CDR1 and CDR2 sequences are SSHAT and FNYEAQ (reference sequence).

Material: peripheral blood. The receptor's source is a human donor in a cohort sampled during active COVID-19. The rearrangement uses TRBV7-7 and TRBJ2-5, with TRBD1 matching 9 bases. The CDR3 sequence is CASSVTQGARQAQYF. DNA of the CDR3: TGTGCCAGCAGCGTTACACAGGGGGCGAGGCAGGCCCAGTACTTC.